This TCR beta chain is from a study of CD8+ T cells in alopecia areata. Study at large: Scalp area affected, as a percentage, set the severity score of treated patients.

Reverse transcription of extracted RNA yielded cDNA, which provided the sequencing template. Some clones are missing from TCRdb's copy, which holds only in-frame ones; the method was immunoSEQ multiplex PCR. In the table there are more than 90,000 clones, roughly 60% of which are singletons. A note on this clone: What it binds is unknown.

Findings of the study overall: Under tofacitinib, fewer expanded CD8+ clones appeared among the top 100 scalp clones.

Regarding treatment: oral pan-JAK inhibitor, 5-10 mg twice daily. Patients with alopecia areata provided lesional scalp punch biopsies as well as peripheral blood. The specimen comprised CD8+ T cells sorted from blood, sampled between weeks 55 and 65, from a patient treated with tofacitinib. The receptor was derived from a human donor with alopecia areata.

The chain's CDR3 is CASYGTGYGYTF. The CDR3 DNA reads as TGTGCCAGTTACGGGACGGGCTATGGCTACACCTTC. The gene calls are TRBV6-5 and TRBJ1-2; tentative D call: TRBD1 (5 bases). The CDR3 extends over 12 amino acids. Trimming shortened V by 9 bases and J by 4 bases, and 12 bases separated the two germline ends. Per germline, CDR1 MNHEY and CDR2 SVGAGI.